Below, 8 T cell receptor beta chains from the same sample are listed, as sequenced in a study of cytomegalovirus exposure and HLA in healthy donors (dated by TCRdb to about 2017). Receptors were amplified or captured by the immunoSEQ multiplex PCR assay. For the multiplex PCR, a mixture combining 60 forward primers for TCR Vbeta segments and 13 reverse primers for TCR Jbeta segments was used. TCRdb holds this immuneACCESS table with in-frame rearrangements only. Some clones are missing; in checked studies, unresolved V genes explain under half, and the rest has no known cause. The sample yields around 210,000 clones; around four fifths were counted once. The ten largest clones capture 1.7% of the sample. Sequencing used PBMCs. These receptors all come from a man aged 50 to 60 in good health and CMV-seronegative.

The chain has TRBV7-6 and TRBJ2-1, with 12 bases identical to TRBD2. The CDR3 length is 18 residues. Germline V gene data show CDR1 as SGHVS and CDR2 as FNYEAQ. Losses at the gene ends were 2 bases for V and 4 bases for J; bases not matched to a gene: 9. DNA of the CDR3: TGTGCCAGCAGCTTACCCCCATCACTAGCGGGGGGTTACAATGAGCAGTTCTTC. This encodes CASSLPPSLAGGYNEQFF.

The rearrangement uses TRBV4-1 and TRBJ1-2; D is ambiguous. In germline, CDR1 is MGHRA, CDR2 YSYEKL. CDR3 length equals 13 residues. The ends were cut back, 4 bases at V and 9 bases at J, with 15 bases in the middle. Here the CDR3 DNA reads TGCGCCAGCAGCCTGGGCCCTACTGAGAGCTACACCTTC. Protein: CASSLGPTESYTF.

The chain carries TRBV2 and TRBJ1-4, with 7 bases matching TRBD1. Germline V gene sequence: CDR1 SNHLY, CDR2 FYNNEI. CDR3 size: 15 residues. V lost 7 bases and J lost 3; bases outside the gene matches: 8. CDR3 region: CASKNRQGANEKLFF. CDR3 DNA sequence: TGTGCCAGCAAAAACAGACAGGGAGCTAATGAAAAACTGTTTTTT.

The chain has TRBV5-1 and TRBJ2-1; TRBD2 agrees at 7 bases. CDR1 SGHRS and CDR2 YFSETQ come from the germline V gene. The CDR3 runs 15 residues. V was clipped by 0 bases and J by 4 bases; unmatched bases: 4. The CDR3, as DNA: TGCGCCAGCAGCTTGGCGAGCGGGGTATACAATGAGCAGTTCTTC. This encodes CASSLASGVYNEQFF.

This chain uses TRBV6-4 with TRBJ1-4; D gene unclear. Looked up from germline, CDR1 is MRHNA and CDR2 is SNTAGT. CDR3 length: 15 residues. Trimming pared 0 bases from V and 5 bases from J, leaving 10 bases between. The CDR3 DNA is TGTGCCAGCAGTGACTCGGCGGGTGGGAATGAAAAACTGTTTTTT. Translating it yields CASSDSAGGNEKLFF.

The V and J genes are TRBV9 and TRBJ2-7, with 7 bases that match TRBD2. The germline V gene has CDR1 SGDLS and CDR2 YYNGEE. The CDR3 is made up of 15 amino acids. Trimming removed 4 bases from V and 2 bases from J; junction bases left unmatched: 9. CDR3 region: CASSPSGAGTYEQYF. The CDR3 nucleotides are TGTGCCAGCAGCCCCAGCGGGGCCGGGACCTACGAGCAGTACTTC.

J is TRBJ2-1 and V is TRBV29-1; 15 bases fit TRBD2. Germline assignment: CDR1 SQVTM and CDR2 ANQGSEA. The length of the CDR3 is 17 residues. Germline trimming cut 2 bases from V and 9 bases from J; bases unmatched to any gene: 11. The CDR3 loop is CSVERYGLAGGGGEQFF. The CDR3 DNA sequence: TGCAGCGTTGAACGATATGGACTAGCGGGAGGGGGGGGTGAGCAGTTCTTC.

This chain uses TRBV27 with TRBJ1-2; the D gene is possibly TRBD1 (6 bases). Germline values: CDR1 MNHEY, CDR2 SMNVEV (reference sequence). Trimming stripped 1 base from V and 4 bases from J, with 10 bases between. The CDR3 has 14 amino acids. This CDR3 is CASSLWGGGYGYTF. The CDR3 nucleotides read TGTGCCAGCAGTTTATGGGGGGGCGGCTATGGCTACACCTTC.